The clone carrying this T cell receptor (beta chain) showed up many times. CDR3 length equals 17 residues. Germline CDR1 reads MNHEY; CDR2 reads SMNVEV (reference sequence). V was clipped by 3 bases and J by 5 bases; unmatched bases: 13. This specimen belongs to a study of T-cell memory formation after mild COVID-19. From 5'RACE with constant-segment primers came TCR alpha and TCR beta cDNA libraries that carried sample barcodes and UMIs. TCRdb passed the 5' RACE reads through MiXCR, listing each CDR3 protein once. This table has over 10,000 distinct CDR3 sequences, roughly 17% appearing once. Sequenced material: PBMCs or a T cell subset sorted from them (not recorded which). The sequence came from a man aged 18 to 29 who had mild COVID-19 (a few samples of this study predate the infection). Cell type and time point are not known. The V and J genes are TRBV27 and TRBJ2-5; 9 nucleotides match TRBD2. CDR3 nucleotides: TGTGCCAGCAGTTTCTTCTTCCCTAGCGGGGTGAATGAGACCCAGTACTTC. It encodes CASSFFFPSGVNETQYF.